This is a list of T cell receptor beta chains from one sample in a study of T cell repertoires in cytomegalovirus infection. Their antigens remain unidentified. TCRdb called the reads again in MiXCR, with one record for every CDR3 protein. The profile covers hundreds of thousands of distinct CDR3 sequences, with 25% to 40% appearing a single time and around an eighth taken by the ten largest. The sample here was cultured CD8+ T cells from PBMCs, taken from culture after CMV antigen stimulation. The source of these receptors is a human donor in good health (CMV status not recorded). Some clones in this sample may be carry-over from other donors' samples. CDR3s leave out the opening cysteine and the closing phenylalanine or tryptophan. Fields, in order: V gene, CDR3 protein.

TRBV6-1	ASTSETEGSPLH
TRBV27	ASSIVGASYEQY
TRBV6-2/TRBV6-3	ASSLQAALSGYT
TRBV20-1	SAPRWTGLDTGELF
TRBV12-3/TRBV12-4	ASSLFTRGTGDGYT
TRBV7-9	ASSLGGGALNGYT
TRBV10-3	AISQKQGAEFNEQF
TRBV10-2	ASSVTLYEQY
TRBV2	ASSVSGTSSYEQY
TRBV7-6	ASSLESGGDYT
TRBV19	ASSVADRVTDTQY
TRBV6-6	ASSYSGGRNPTDTQY
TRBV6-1	ASSEDGANEKLF
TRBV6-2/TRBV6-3	ASSYGVSDLETQY
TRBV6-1	ASSDHRFQETQY
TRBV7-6	ASSLSGIGVDEQY
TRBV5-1	ASSWGQGAISGANVLT
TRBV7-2	ASSLEGGQDNEQF
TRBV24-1	ATSDLGTGNNQPQH
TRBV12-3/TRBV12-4	ASSFERETQY
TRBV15	ATSNTWVGPGVFNYGYT
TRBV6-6	ASSYSDRGTKETQY
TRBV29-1	SVESDREWETQY
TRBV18	ASSPSMDIQETQY
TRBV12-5	ASGLWDRDQETQY
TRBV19	ASRDRDRGLNTEAF
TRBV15	ATTVGSSTDTQY
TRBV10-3	AIKTGKPNEQF
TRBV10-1	ASTGTLGPGELF
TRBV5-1	ASSYTGVGTEAF
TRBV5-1	ARGTDSYEQY
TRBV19	ASSIVTDLLGELF
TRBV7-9	ASSLAPGLVGNEQF
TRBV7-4	ASSLALRETQY
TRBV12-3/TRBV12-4	ASGGGWETQY
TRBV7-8	ASSFGGLANTGELF
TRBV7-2	ASSPSGGLQETQY
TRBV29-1	SVEDNHRDPNYGYT
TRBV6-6	ASSYLAGGHSGANVLT
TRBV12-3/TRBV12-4	ASRLKAYTNTEAF
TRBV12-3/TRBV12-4	ASSYTPGKIISYEQY
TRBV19	ASSIVQDRGDQPQH
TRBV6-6	ASSYSQLASGNTIY